Listed below are T cell receptor beta chains from one sample, sequenced in a study of T cells after yellow fever vaccination. TCRdb re-analysed the 5' RACE reads in MiXCR, keeping a single row per CDR3 protein. The sample has 120,000 to 150,000 distinct CDR3 sequences; more than 6% are singletons. The sample here was CD4+ T cells sorted from PBMCs, taken 5 days after the yellow fever booster vaccination. The receptors stem from a man aged 25 to 40 who received the YFV17D yellow fever vaccine. The CDR3 runs from the conserved cysteine through the conserved F or W. D genes are given only for firm matches. Not all rows give a size; the values are once, few, many and, for expanded clones, a class.

abundance,v_gene,j_gene,d_gene,CDR3nt,CDR3aa
many,TRBV5-1,TRBJ2-5,-,TGCGCCAGCAGCCCTAACCGGGCCAAAGAGACCCAGTACTTC,CASSPNRAKETQYF
many,TRBV6-1,TRBJ2-7,-,TGTGCCAGCAGAACACAATCCCGACCCTACGAGCAGTACTTC,CASRTQSRPYEQYF
few,TRBV7-2,TRBJ2-7,TRBD2,TGTGCCAGCAGCTACTGGACTAGCGGAGACTACGAGCAGTACTTC,CASSYWTSGDYEQYF
many,TRBV5-1,TRBJ1-1,-,TGCGCCAGCAGCTCTCCTACGGGCCCCGTGGGAGCTTTCTTT,CASSSPTGPVGAFF
many,TRBV5-1,TRBJ2-5,TRBD2,TGCGCCAGCACCCAGAATGACGGGACTAAGACCCAGTACTTC,CASTQNDGTKTQYF
many,TRBV14,TRBJ2-5,-,TGTGCCAGCAGCCAACTTCGGGAGACCCAGTACTTC,CASSQLRETQYF
many,TRBV10-3,TRBJ1-5,TRBD1,TGTGCCATCAGTCTGGACAGGGGCAATCAGCCCCAGCATTTT,CAISLDRGNQPQHF
many,TRBV7-2,TRBJ2-7,-,TGTGCCAGCAGCTTAGTAACGGGGCCCACCTACGAGCAGTACTTC,CASSLVTGPTYEQYF
many,TRBV6-5,TRBJ1-2,TRBD1,TGTGCCAGCAGTTACGCGGGGACAGGTTATGGCTACACCTTC,CASSYAGTGYGYTF
many,TRBV5-1,TRBJ2-5,-,TGCGCCAGCAGCAGGCAGCAAGAGACCCAGTACTTC,CASSRQQETQYF
many,TRBV29-1,TRBJ2-3,-,TGCAGCGTTGACTACGTAGTTAGCACAGATACGCAGTATTTT,CSVDYVVSTDTQYF
few,TRBV20-1,TRBJ2-1,-,TGCAGTGCTAGAAAGGGGAATGAGCAGTTCTTC,CSARKGNEQFF
few,TRBV6-2/TRBV6-3,TRBJ2-1,-,TGTGCCAGCAGTTACCGGTTAGCGGAGAATGAGCAGTTCTTC,CASSYRLAENEQFF
many,TRBV10-2,TRBJ2-5,-,TGCGCCAGCAGTGAGCCCCAAATTGGAGGGGGCTTTCTCTTC,CASSEPQIGGGFLF
many,TRBV6-1,TRBJ2-5,TRBD2,TGTGCTGCGGCGGGGGGTTTTGGGGAGACCCAGTACTTC,CAAAGGFGETQYF
-,TRBV7-8,TRBJ2-5,-,TGTGCCAGCAGCTCCGCCGGCGCGATTGGAGTAGAGACCCAGTACTTC,CASSSAGAIGVETQYF
few,TRBV6-1,TRBJ2-1,TRBD2,TGTGCCAGCAGAACACTAGCGGCCTACTACTACAATGAGCAGTTCTTC,CASRTLAAYYYNEQFF
many,TRBV6-5,TRBJ2-3,TRBD1,TGTGCCAGCAGTTACAATACGCCGGGACAGGGGGGCACAGATACGCAGTATTTT,CASSYNTPGQGGTDTQYF
many,TRBV15,TRBJ1-6,-,TGTGCCACCTGTTTGGGCCGGGGAGGATCCTATAATTCACCCCTCCACTTT,CATCLGRGGSYNSPLHF
-,TRBV18,TRBJ2-7,-,TGTGCCAGCTCACCGGCGCAAGGGGCATCCGAGCAGTACTTC,CASSPAQGASEQYF
many,TRBV29-1,TRBJ1-2,TRBD1,TGCAGCGTTGAGCGGACAGGGGCTGCGCTAAGCTACACCTTC,CSVERTGAALSYTF
many,TRBV7-9,TRBJ2-1,TRBD2,TGTGCCAGCAGCTTAGCGGTAGGACTAGCGGGAGTGCAGTTCTTC,CASSLAVGLAGVQFF
many,TRBV6-2/TRBV6-3,TRBJ2-1,-,TGTGCCAGCAGTTACTCGAGGGGCAATGAGCAGTTCTTC,CASSYSRGNEQFF
-,TRBV7-3,TRBJ1-2,-,TGTGCCAGCAGCTTAATCCCTTCGGGCTTAAGGGAACTTACCTTC,CASSLIPSGLRELTF
many,TRBV24-1,TRBJ1-5,-,TGTGCCACCAGTGATCCCGGGGGCAATCAGCCCCAGCATTTT,CATSDPGGNQPQHF
many,TRBV5-1,TRBJ2-1,-,TGCGCCAGCAGCCCGGGGGACGGCTACAATGAGCAGTTCTTC,CASSPGDGYNEQFF